This TCR beta chain was identified during a study of CXCR3 chemokines and chemotherapy response in bladder cancer. Each CDR3 protein is one row after TCRdb ran MiXCR on the PCR reads. The table lists about 5,000 distinct CDR3 sequences, around an eighth of them singletons. This clonotype was observed at least ten times. V shed 11 bases and J 4 bases; nucleotides not matched to a gene: 8. Germline CDR1 reads ENHRY; CDR2 reads SYGVKD. The length of the CDR3 is 14 residues. The chain joins TRBV10-3 to TRBJ2-6; 7 bases map to TRBD1. Sample acquisition took place from a patient whose treatment included neoadjuvant chemotherapy. The receptor was isolated from a human donor with bladder cancer that responded to neoadjuvant chemotherapy. DNA of the CDR3: TGTGCCGTCGAAACAGGGGACGGGGCCAACGTCCTGACTTTC. Amino acids: CAVETGDGANVLTF.